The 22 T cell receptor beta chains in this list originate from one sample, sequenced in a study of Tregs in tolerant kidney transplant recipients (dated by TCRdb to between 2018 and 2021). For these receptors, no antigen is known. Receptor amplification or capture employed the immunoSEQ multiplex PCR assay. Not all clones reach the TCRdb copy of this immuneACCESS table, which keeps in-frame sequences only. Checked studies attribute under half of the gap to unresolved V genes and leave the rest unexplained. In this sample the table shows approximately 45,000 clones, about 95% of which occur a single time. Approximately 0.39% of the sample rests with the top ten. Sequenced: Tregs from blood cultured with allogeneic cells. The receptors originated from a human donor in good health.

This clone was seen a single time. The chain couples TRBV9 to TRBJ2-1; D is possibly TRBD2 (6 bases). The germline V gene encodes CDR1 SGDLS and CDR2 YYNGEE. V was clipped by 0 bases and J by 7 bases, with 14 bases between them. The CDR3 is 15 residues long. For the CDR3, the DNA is TGTGCCAGCAGCGTAGCGCCGGGGGAAATAAATGAGCAGTTCTTC. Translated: CASSVAPGEINEQFF.

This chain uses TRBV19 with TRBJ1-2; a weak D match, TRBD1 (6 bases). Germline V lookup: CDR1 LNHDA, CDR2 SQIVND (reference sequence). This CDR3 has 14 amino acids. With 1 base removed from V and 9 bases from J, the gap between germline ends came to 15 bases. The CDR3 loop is CASSIVGALGSYTF. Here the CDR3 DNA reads TGTGCCAGTAGTATAGTGGGGGCCCTCGGAAGCTACACCTTC.

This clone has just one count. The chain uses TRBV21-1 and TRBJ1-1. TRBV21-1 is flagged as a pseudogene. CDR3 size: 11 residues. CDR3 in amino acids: CAVGGDTEAFF. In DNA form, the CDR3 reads TGTGCCGTAGGAGGGGACACTGAAGCTTTCTTT.

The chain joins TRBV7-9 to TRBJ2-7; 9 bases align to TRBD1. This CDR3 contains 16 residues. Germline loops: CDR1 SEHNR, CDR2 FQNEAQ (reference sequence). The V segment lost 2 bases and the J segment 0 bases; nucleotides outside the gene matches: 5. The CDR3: CASSLRTGASSYEQYF. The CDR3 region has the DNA TGTGCCAGCAGCTTAAGGACAGGGGCTAGCTCCTACGAGCAGTACTTC.

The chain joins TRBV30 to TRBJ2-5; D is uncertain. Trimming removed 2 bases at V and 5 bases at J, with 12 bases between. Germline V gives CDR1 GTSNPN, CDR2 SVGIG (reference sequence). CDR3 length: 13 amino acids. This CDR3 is CAWSSQAMETQYF. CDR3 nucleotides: TGTGCCTGGAGTTCGCAGGCTATGGAGACCCAGTACTTC. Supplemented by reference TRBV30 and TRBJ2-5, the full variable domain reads SQTIHQWPATLVQPVGSPLSLECTVEGTSNPNLYWYRQAAGRGLQLLFYSVGIGQISSEVPQNLSASRPQDRQFILSSKKLLLSDSGFYLCAWSSQAMETQYFGPGTRLLVL.

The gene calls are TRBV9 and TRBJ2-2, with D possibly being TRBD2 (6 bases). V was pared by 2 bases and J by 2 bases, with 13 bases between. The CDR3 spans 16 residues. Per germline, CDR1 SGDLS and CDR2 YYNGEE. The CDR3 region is CASSVTGRLNTGELFF. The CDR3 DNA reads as TGTGCCAGCAGCGTTACCGGGAGACTAAACACCGGGGAGCTGTTTTTT.

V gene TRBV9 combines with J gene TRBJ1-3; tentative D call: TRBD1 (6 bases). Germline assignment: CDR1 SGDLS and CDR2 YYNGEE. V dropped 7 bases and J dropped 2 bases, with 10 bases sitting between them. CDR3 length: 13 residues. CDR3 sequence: CASRRGTGNTIYF. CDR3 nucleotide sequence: TGTGCCAGCCGGAGGGGGACTGGAAACACCATATATTTT.

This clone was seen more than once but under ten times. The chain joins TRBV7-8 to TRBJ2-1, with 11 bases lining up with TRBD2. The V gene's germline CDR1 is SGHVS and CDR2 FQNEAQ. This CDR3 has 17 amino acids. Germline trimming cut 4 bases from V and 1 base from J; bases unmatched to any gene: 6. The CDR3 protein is CASSWTGTSGSYNEQFF. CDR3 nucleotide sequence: TGTGCCAGCAGCTGGACCGGGACTAGCGGTTCCTACAATGAGCAGTTCTTC.

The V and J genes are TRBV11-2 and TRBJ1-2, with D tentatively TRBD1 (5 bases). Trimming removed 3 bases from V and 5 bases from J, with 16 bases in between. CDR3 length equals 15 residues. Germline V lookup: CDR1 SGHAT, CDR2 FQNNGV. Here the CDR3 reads CASSFNSGGNYGYTF. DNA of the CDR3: TGTGCCAGCAGCTTCAACTCGGGGGGGAATTATGGCTACACCTTC.

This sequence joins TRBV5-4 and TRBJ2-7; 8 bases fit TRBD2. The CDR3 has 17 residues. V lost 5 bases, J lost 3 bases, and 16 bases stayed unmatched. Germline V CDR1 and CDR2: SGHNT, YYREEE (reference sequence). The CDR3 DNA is TGTGCCAGCAGGACCGGGACTAGGGTGCTTGCGGGCTACGAGCAGTACTTC. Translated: CASRTGTRVLAGYEQYF.

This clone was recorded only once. CDR3 bases: TGTGCCAGCAGCGCACAGGGGCACACTGAAGCTTTCTTT. It translates to CASSAQGHTEAFF. The rearrangement links TRBV9 to TRBJ1-1, with 7 bases matching TRBD1. V was clipped by 3 bases and J by 3 bases; unmatched bases: 2. Germline V gene lookup returns CDR1 SGDLS and CDR2 YYNGEE. The CDR3 spans 13 residues. Full variable domain (rest looked up from reference TRBV9 and TRBJ1-1): DSGVTQTPKHLITATGQRVTLRCSPRSGDLSVYWYQQSLDQGLQFLIQYYNGEERAKGNILERFSAQQFPDLHSELNLSSLELGDSALYFCASSAQGHTEAFFGQGTRLTVV.

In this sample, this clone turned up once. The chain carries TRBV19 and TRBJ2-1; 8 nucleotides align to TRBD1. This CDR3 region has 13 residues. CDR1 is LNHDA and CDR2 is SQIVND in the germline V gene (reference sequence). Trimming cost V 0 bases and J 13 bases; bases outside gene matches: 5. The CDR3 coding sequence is TGTGCCAGTAGTATAGACGGGACAGGTGGTCAGTTCTTC. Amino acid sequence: CASSIDGTGGQFF.

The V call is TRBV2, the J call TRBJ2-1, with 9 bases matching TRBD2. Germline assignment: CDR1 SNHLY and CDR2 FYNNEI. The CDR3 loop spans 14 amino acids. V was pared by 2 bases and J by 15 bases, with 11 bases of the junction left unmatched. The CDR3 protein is CASSERPRLAAAFF. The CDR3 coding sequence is TGTGCCAGCAGTGAAAGGCCCAGACTAGCGGCCGCGTTCTTC.

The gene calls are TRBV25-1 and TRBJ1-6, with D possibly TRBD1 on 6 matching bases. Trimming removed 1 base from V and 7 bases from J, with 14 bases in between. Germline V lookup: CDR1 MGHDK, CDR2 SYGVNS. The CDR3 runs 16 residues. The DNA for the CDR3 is TGTGCCAGCAGTGAATTCGGCAGGGGAAAAAATTCACCCCTCCACTTT. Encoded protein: CASSEFGRGKNSPLHF.

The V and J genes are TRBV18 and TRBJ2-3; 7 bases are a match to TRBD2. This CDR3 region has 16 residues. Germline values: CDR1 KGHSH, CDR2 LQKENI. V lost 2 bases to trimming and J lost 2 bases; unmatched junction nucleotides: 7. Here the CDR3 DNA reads TGTGCCAGCTCACCATGGCTAGCGGAATTCACAGATACGCAGTATTTT. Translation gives CASSPWLAEFTDTQYF.

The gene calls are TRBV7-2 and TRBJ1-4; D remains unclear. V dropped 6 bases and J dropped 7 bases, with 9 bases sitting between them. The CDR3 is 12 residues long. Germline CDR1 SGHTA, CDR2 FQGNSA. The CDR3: CASSPEGEKLFF. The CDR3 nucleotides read TGTGCCAGCAGTCCAGAGGGTGAAAAACTGTTTTTT.

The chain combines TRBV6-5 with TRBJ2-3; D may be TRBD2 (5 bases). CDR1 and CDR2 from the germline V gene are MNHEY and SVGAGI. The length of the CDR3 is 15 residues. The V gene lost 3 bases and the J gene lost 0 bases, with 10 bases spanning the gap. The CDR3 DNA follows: TGTGCCAGCAGTTATGGCGGGTATAGCACAGATACGCAGTATTTT. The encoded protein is CASSYGGYSTDTQYF.

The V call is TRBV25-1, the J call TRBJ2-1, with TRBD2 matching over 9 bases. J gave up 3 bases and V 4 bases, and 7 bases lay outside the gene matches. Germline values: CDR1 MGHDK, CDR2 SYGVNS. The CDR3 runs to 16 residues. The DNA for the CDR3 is TGTGCCAGCAGTGCCCCGGGACTAGCTTTCTACAATGAGCAGTTCTTC. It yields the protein CASSAPGLAFYNEQFF.

As DNA, the CDR3 is TGTGCCAGAAGCTTGGTGGGGACGGCGAATGAAAAACTGTTTTTT. It translates to CARSLVGTANEKLFF. The chain joins TRBV5-3 to TRBJ1-4; TRBD1 might be the D (5 bases). TRBV5-3 is annotated as an ORF whose role is uncertain. The ends were cut back, 0 bases at V and 5 bases at J, with 11 bases in the middle. CDR3 length: 15 residues.

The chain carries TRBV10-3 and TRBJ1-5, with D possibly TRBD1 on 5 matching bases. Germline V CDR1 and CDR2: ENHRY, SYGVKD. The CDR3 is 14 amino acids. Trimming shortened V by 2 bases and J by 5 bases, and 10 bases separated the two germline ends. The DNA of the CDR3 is TGTGCCATCAGTGAGCAGGGAACGGATCAGCCCCAGCATTTT. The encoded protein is CAISEQGTDQPQHF.

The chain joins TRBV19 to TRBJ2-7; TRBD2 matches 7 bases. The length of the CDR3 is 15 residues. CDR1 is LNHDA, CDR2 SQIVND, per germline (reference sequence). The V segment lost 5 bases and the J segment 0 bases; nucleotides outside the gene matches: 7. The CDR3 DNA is TGTGCCAGTAGTGGGAGCGGGGCCAGCTCCTACGAGCAGTACTTC. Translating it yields CASSGSGASSYEQYF.

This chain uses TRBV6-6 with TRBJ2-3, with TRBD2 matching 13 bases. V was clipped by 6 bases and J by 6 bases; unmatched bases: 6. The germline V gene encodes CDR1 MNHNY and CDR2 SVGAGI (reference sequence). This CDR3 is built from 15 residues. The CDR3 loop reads CASRTGLAGYDTQYF. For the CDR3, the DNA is TGTGCCAGCAGAACGGGACTAGCGGGGTATGATACGCAGTATTTT.